The 22 T cell receptor beta chains in this list originate from one sample, sequenced in a study of shared clonotypes between healthy human individuals. Assay used: immunoSEQ multiplex PCR; TCRdb lists only in-frame clones, some missing. This sample carries 2 million to 2.5 million clones, roughly 93% of them seen once, and the ten largest clones take approximately 0.37%. Source material: naive CD4+ T cells from PBMCs. The subset denotes: CD45RA+ positively selected. The receptors come from a young man in good health. Some clones in this sample may be carry-over from other donors' samples.

Note on this clone: In the same sample, other DNA sequences code for this CDR3. The genes are TRBV29-1 and TRBJ2-3; D might be TRBD1 or TRBD2, each matching 5 bases. V was cut by 2 bases and J by 6 bases, with 9 bases left in between. Germline assignment: CDR1 SQVTM and CDR2 ANQGSEA. The length of the CDR3 is 12 residues. CDR3 loop: CSVEPGTDTQYF. CDR3 bases: TGCAGCGTTGAACCAGGGACCGATACGCAGTATTTT.

CDR3 in DNA: TGTGCCAGCAGCGGACCCGGCGGGCAGGGAAGAGGGGCCCAGTACTTC. This codes for CASSGPGGQGRGAQYF. The V call is TRBV7-6, the J call TRBJ2-5, with D perhaps assigned TRBD1 or TRBD2 (5 bases each). The CDR3 has 16 residues. Germline values: CDR1 SGHVS, CDR2 FNYEAQ. With 5 bases removed from V and 9 bases from J, the gap between germline ends came to 25 bases.

The rearrangement links TRBV7-9 to TRBJ2-2; D is unresolved. Deletions cut 5 bases from V and 7 bases from J, with 11 bases between. The germline V gene has CDR1 SEHNR and CDR2 FQNEAQ (reference sequence). The CDR3 runs to 13 residues. The CDR3 region has the DNA TGTGCCAGCAGCCGGTCGGTGGGCGGGGAGCTGTTTTTT. Translating it yields CASSRSVGGELFF.

The chain links TRBV5-4 to TRBJ2-5; D is perhaps TRBD2 (5 bases). This CDR3 has 16 amino acids. Trimming cost V 1 base and J 2 bases, with 15 bases left between them. Germline loops: CDR1 SGHNT, CDR2 YYREEE (reference sequence). The CDR3 is CASSLPPRGSQETQYF. CDR3 nucleotides: TGTGCCAGCAGCTTGCCCCCACGGGGATCACAAGAGACCCAGTACTTC. Complete variable domain (other parts from reference TRBV5-4 and TRBJ2-5): ETGVTQSPTHLIKTRGQQVTLRCSSQSGHNTVSWYQQALGQGPQFIFQYYREEENGRGNFPPRFSGLQFPNYSSELNVNALELDDSALYLCASSLPPRGSQETQYFGPGTRLLVL.

The rearrangement uses TRBV7-9 and TRBJ1-1; unclear D gene. This CDR3 contains 15 residues. CDR1 is SEHNR, CDR2 FQNEAQ, per germline (reference sequence). V gave up 0 bases and J gave up 1 base, with 9 bases separating them. The CDR3, as DNA: TGTGCCAGCAGCTTAGCAAGACACCAGAACACTGAAGCTTTCTTT. Its protein is CASSLARHQNTEAFF.

A few counts support this clone. Other DNA sequences in this sample translate to the same CDR3. The chain joins TRBV28 to TRBJ1-2; maybe TRBD1 (5 bases). The germline V gene has CDR1 MDHEN and CDR2 SYDVKM. Trimming took 2 bases from V and 4 from J, leaving 8 bases between them. This CDR3 has 13 residues. CDR3: CASSLRQTYGYTF. The CDR3 coding sequence is TGTGCCAGCAGTTTAAGACAGACCTATGGCTACACCTTC.

This CDR3 reads CASKPPGGGRAGYEQFF. The DNA for the CDR3 is TGCGCCAGCAAGCCCCCAGGGGGCGGGAGAGCAGGCTATGAGCAGTTCTTC. V gene TRBV5-1 combines with J gene TRBJ2-1; D perhaps matches TRBD1 (8 bases). The V end lost 6 bases, the J end lost 8 bases, and 27 bases lay between the germline ends. The CDR3 spans 17 residues. Germline V lookup: CDR1 SGHRS, CDR2 YFSETQ.

V and J are TRBV20-1 and TRBJ1-5; D not resolved. The CDR3 loop spans 11 amino acids. V shed 1 base and J shed 15 bases, with 13 bases lying between them. Germline CDR1 is DFQATT and CDR2 is SNEGSKA (reference sequence). CDR3 nucleotide sequence: TGCAGTGCTAGAGTCGGCTTGGAAACGCATTTT. As protein: CSARVGLETHF.

The gene calls are TRBV2 and TRBJ2-2; no reliable D call. Germline V CDR1 and CDR2: SNHLY, FYNNEI. The ends were cut back, 7 bases at V and 0 bases at J, with 6 bases in the middle. The length of the CDR3 is 13 residues. CDR3 bases: TGTGCCAGCAACCGGGCGAACACCGGGGAGCTGTTTTTT. Translation: CASNRANTGELFF.

This chain connects TRBV6-1 to TRBJ2-7, with D hard to call. The CDR3 contains 13 residues. The germline V gene encodes CDR1 MNHNS and CDR2 SASEGT. Trimming removed 10 bases at V and 6 bases at J, with 19 bases between. The CDR3 loop is CATSTDPWGEQYF. The CDR3 region has the DNA TGTGCCACCTCGACGGACCCTTGGGGCGAGCAGTACTTC.

The rearrangement links TRBV5-6 to TRBJ2-2; 8 positions agree with TRBD1. Unmatched junction bases numbered 11, after V lost 1 base and J lost 3 bases. The CDR3 extends over 18 amino acids. Looked up from germline, CDR1 is SGHDT and CDR2 is YYEEEE. CDR3 nucleotide sequence: TGTGCCAGCAGCTTGACGTTAGGGCAGGGGGCACACACCGGGGAGCTGTTTTTT. Encoded protein: CASSLTLGQGAHTGELFF.

The CDR3 loop reads CASSPRTSGRNTGELFF. CDR3 sequence (DNA): TGTGCCAGCAGCCCGAGGACTAGCGGGAGGAACACCGGGGAGCTGTTTTTT. The J gene is TRBJ2-2, the V gene TRBV5-4; TRBD2 aligns across 13 bases. The germline CDR1 and CDR2 sequences are SGHNT and YYREEE (reference sequence). This CDR3 contains 17 residues. After removal of 4 bases from V and 1 base from J, the junction contained 4 bases not matched to a gene.

A word on this clone: The sample contains more than one DNA sequence encoding this CDR3. The chain joins TRBV5-1 to TRBJ1-1; D is undetermined. The V and J ends lost 0 bases and 1 base respectively, with 7 bases between them. This CDR3 contains 14 residues. In germline, CDR1 is SGHRS, CDR2 YFSETQ. CDR3 sequence: CASSLEPENTEAFF. The DNA of the CDR3 is TGCGCCAGCAGCTTGGAACCAGAGAACACTGAAGCTTTCTTT.

The chain combines TRBV10-3 with TRBJ1-1; D ambiguous. CDR1 ENHRY and CDR2 SYGVKD come from the germline V gene. CDR3 length: 12 amino acids. Deletions cut 2 bases from V and 3 bases from J, with 4 bases between. CDR3 amino acids: CAISEGYTEAFF. The CDR3 DNA reads as TGTGCCATCAGTGAGGGATACACTGAAGCTTTCTTT.

Here the CDR3 reads CAWGMQYNEQFF. Here the CDR3 DNA reads TGTGCCTGGGGGATGCAGTACAATGAGCAGTTCTTC. The genes are TRBV30 and TRBJ2-1; D gene uncertain. The CDR3 has 12 amino acids. Germline values: CDR1 GTSNPN, CDR2 SVGIG (reference sequence). With 5 bases removed from V and 4 bases from J, the gap between germline ends came to 9 bases.

The CDR3, as DNA: TGTGCCAGCAGCCCGGGGGAGAGGGGGCGGTCAGATACGCAGTATTTT. This gives the protein CASSPGERGRSDTQYF. This chain joins TRBV5-6 and TRBJ2-3, with D tentatively TRBD1 (7 bases). The V gene's germline CDR1 is SGHDT and CDR2 YYEEEE. The CDR3 is 16 amino acids. V was trimmed by 4 bases and J by 4 bases, leaving 19 bases between them.

V gene TRBV28 combines with J gene TRBJ1-4; D is uncertain. The V gene lost 5 bases and the J gene lost 0 bases, with 10 bases spanning the gap. Germline assignment: CDR1 MDHEN and CDR2 SYDVKM. The CDR3 loop spans 15 amino acids. This chain's CDR3 is CASSQAGATNEKLFF. The CDR3 DNA follows: TGTGCCAGCAGTCAAGCGGGCGCAACTAATGAAAAACTGTTTTTT.

The chain is built from TRBV6-6 and TRBJ2-5; TRBD1 aligns across 7 bases. There are 14 residues in the CDR3. Per the germline V gene, CDR1 is MNHNY and CDR2 is SVGAGI (reference sequence). After removal of 2 bases from V and 3 bases from J, the junction contained 3 bases not matched to a gene. This CDR3 is CASSYVTGKETQYF. CDR3 nucleotide sequence: TGTGCCAGCAGTTACGTGACAGGGAAAGAGACCCAGTACTTC.

V and J are TRBV7-3 and TRBJ2-3, with D tentatively TRBD1 (6 bases). Germline-derived CDR1 and CDR2 are SGHTA and FQGTGA. Trimming stripped 6 bases from V and 2 bases from J, with 12 bases between. This CDR3 is built from 14 residues. The CDR3 region has the DNA TGTGCCAGCAGTGGGGGCCAACCCACAGATACGCAGTATTTT. Amino acids: CASSGGQPTDTQYF.

The V call is TRBV29-1, the J call TRBJ1-4, with 10 bases fitting TRBD1. J lost 8 bases, V lost 4 bases, and 4 bases had no gene match. The CDR3 is 13 residues long. From germline, CDR1 is SQVTM and CDR2 ANQGSEA. In nucleotides, the CDR3 is TGCAGCGTTGTCAGGGGACAGGGGGAAAAACTGTTTTTT. This translates into CSVVRGQGEKLFF.

This chain links TRBV5-1 with TRBJ2-7; 8 bases agree with TRBD2. CDR1 and CDR2 from the germline V gene are SGHRS and YFSETQ. Losses at the gene ends were 0 bases for V and 5 bases for J; bases not matched to a gene: 7. This CDR3 spans 15 amino acids. The CDR3 nucleotides read TGCGCCAGCAGCTTGGGTCGCGGGAGGATCCACGAGCAGTACTTC. Translated, it gives CASSLGRGRIHEQYF.

V usage is TRBV11-2 and J usage is TRBJ1-2; tentatively, D is TRBD1 (5 bases). The CDR3 is 14 residues long. The V and J ends lost 1 base and 7 bases respectively, with 13 bases between them. The germline V gene encodes CDR1 SGHAT and CDR2 FQNNGV. Here the CDR3 DNA reads TGTGCCAGCAGCTTAGTCGGCAGGGTGGGTGGCTACACCTTC. Its translation: CASSLVGRVGGYTF.